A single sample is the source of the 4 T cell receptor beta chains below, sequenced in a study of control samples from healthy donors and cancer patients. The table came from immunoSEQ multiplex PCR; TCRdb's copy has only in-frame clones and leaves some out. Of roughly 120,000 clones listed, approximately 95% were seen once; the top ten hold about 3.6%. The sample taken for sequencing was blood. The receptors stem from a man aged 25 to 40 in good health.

CDR3 region: CASSQSPDRGTEAFF. CDR3 DNA: TGTGCCAGCAGTCAATCCCCCGACAGGGGTACTGAAGCTTTCTTT. The J gene is TRBJ1-1, the V gene TRBV6-6, with 8 positions matching TRBD1. The CDR3 has 15 amino acids. V dropped 5 bases and J dropped 5; count of bases not matched to a gene: 10. CDR1 and CDR2 (germline): MNHNY, SVGAGI (reference sequence).

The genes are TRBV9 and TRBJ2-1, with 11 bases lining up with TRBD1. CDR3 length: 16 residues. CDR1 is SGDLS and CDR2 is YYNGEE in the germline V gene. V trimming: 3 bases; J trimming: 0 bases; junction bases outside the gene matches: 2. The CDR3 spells CASSAGTGGSYNEQFF. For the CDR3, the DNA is TGTGCCAGCAGCGCCGGGACAGGGGGCTCCTACAATGAGCAGTTCTTC.

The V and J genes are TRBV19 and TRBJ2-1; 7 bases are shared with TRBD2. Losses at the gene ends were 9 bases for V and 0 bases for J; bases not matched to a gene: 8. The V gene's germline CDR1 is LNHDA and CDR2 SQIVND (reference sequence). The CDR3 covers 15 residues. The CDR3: CASSNSGGSYNEQFF. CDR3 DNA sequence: TGTGCCAGCTCTAATTCGGGGGGCTCCTACAATGAGCAGTTCTTC.

CDR3 bases: TGTGCCAGCAGCTTACTGACAGGCAGGGAGGATGAGCAGTTCTTC. Translating gives CASSLLTGREDEQFF. The chain links TRBV11-2 to TRBJ2-1; the D gene could be TRBD1 or TRBD2 (6 bases each). The CDR3 sequence is 15 residues long. The germline V gene has CDR1 SGHAT and CDR2 FQNNGV. Trimming removed 2 bases at V and 8 bases at J, with 16 bases between. Full variable domain (missing parts from reference TRBV11-2 and TRBJ2-1): EAGVAQSPRYKIIEKRQSVAFWCNPISGHATLYWYQQILGQGPKLLIQFQNNGVVDDSQLPKDRFSAERLKGVDSTLKIQPAKLEDSAVYLCASSLLTGREDEQFFGPGTRLTVL.